This T cell receptor beta chain was retrieved from a study of identical twins. Findings of the study overall: Excess low generation probability was seen in twin-shared out-of-frame alpha sequences.

MiXCR, run by TCRdb on the 5' RACE reads, gives a single entry per CDR3 protein. This sample has about 1.7 million distinct CDR3 sequences, with less than 35% found just once. V was clipped by 4 bases and J by 7 bases; unmatched bases: 3. Per germline, CDR1 ENHRY and CDR2 SYGVKD. The CDR3 loop spans 13 amino acids. As for this clonotype: The antigen is unknown.

V is TRBV10-3 and J is TRBJ2-2; 7 nucleotides line up with TRBD2. Sequenced sample: cord blood. The sequence derives from a newborn girl in good health. CDR3 sequence (DNA): TGTGCCATCAGTGTTCGGGAGGTCGGGGAGCTGTTTTTT. Its translation is CAISVREVGELFF.